This paragraph covers one T cell receptor (beta chain) sequence. From germline, CDR1 is MNHNS and CDR2 SASEGT. Losses at the gene ends were 4 bases for V and 2 bases for J; bases not matched to a gene: 8. The CDR3 totals 17 residues. Sequenced by immunoSEQ multiplex PCR; TCRdb stores in-frame clones only, minus some. The sample includes tens of thousands of clones, 70% to 90% seen only once; the top ten take around 5.7%. The sample is drawn from a study of control samples from healthy donors and cancer patients. The source material was blood. This sequence originates from a woman aged 50 to 60 in good health. The chain links TRBV6-1 to TRBJ2-4; TRBD1 matches 10 bases. CDR3 bases: TGTGCCAGCAGTGCCGCGGGACAGGGGAAACCCAAAAACATTCAGTACTTC. It translates to CASSAAGQGKPKNIQYF.